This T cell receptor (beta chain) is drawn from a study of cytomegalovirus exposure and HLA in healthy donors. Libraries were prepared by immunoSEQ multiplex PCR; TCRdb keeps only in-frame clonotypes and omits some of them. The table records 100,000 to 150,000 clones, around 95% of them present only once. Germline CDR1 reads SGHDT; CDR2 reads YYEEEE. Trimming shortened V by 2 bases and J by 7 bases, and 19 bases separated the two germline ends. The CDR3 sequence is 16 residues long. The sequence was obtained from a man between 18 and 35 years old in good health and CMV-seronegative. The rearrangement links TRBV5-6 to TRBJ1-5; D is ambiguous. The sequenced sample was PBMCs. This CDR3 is CASSFSMTDLQQPQHF. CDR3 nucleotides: TGTGCCAGCAGCTTCTCAATGACCGACTTGCAACAGCCCCAGCATTTT.